A single sample is the source of the 15 T cell receptor beta chains below, sequenced in a study of T cells in Graves' hyperthyroidism and ophthalmopathy. RNA transcripts gave rise to amplified TCR beta CDR3 regions. HTBI primers were the set used in a first-round RT-PCR of the TCR CDR3. TCRdb itself ran the multiplex PCR reads through MiXCR, one entry per CDR3 protein. The sample shows under 350,000 distinct CDR3 sequences, over 15% of them seen only once. Sequenced: blood. The receptor set was obtained from a woman in her sixties with Graves' ophthalmopathy.

Only a few counts were recorded for this clonotype. A much larger clone sits a single nucleotide away, making a read error possible. V is TRBV18 and J is TRBJ2-1, with TRBD1 matching 8 bases. CDR1 KGHSH and CDR2 LQKENI come from the germline V gene. The CDR3 has 15 amino acids. CDR3 region: CTSSARQGLSREQFF. In DNA, the CDR3 is TGTACCAGCTCAGCCAGACAGGGGTTGTCTCGGGAGCAGTTCTTC.

The sample holds many counts of this clonotype. The rearrangement links TRBV7-2 to TRBJ1-6, with a tentative D call TRBD1 (5 bases). There are 15 residues in the CDR3. V lost 3 bases and J 6 bases, leaving 12 bases between the germline ends. CDR1 and CDR2 (germline): SGHTA, FQGNSA. The chain's CDR3 is CASSFVGQSNSPLHF. As DNA, the CDR3 is TGTGCCAGCAGCTTCGTAGGACAATCTAATTCACCCCTCCACTTT.

This clonotype was counted only a few times. The chain employs TRBV6-1 and TRBJ1-3; 7 bases line up with TRBD1. Germline-derived CDR1 and CDR2 are MNHNS and SASEGT. The CDR3 loop spans 15 amino acids. The V and J ends lost 7 bases and 0 bases, in that order; junction bases with no gene match: 6. The CDR3, as DNA: TGTGCCAGCACTACGAGACAGGGCTCTGGAAACACCATATATTTT. It yields the protein CASTTRQGSGNTIYF.

This CDR3 reads CASSQSAEQFF. Written as DNA, the CDR3 is TGTGCCAGCAGCCAATCAGCTGAGCAGTTCTTC. The rearrangement joins TRBV6-1 to TRBJ2-1; D is uncertain. The CDR3 length is 11 residues. Deletions cut 6 bases from V and 9 bases from J, with 9 bases between. The germline gives CDR1 MNHNS, CDR2 SASEGT.

The rearrangement links TRBV7-9 to TRBJ1-1, with 7 bases lining up with TRBD1. The V gene's germline CDR1 is SEHNR and CDR2 FQNEAQ (reference sequence). V shed 6 bases and J 11 bases; nucleotides not matched to a gene: 6. CDR3 length: 11 residues. Here the CDR3 DNA reads TGTGCCAGCAGTCGCGAGGGGGCCGCTTTCTTT. Its protein is CASSREGAAFF.

By frequency in the sample, this clonotype is medium-sized. J is TRBJ1-5 and V is TRBV12-3 or TRBV12-4; 8 bases align to TRBD1. The CDR3 totals 13 residues. Losses at the gene ends were 3 bases for V and 7 bases for J; bases not matched to a gene: 2. The DNA of the CDR3 is TGTGCCAGCAGTTTTGGACAGGGCCAGCCCCAGCATTTT. Its translation is CASSFGQGQPQHF.

This clonotype was counted only a few times. The V call is TRBV4-3, the J call TRBJ2-2; TRBD2 matches 11 bases. The CDR3 extends over 17 amino acids. The germline V gene has CDR1 LGHNA and CDR2 YSLEER. J gave up 3 bases and V 2 bases, and 5 bases lay outside the gene matches. CDR3 sequence reads: CASSQMGLAVHTGELFF. The CDR3 region has the DNA TGCGCCAGCAGCCAAATGGGACTAGCGGTCCACACCGGGGAGCTGTTTTTT.

The table lists this clonotype with a few counts. Possible read error: a much larger clone is one base away. The chain couples TRBV7-9 to TRBJ2-7; tentatively, D is TRBD1 (5 bases). The V gene lost 1 base and the J gene lost 2 bases, with 12 bases spanning the gap. Germline CDR1 SEHNR, CDR2 FQNEAQ (reference sequence). The CDR3 spans 15 residues. In nucleotides, the CDR3 is TGTGCCAGCAGCTTAGGGGGTAGCAGGGCCTACGAGCAGTACTTC. It encodes CASSLGGSRAYEQYF.

This clonotype occurred many times. V is TRBV3-1 and J is TRBJ2-1, with 11 bases fitting TRBD2. The CDR3 is made up of 16 amino acids. The junction had 3 bases not matched to a gene; V was cut back by 0 bases and J by 5 bases. Looked up from germline, CDR1 is LGHDT and CDR2 is YNNKEL (reference sequence). CDR3 nucleotide sequence: TGTGCCAGCAGCCAAGAGGGGACTAGCGGCCACAATGAGCAGTTCTTC. Its protein is CASSQEGTSGHNEQFF.

This clonotype came up many times. The chain links TRBV7-2 to TRBJ1-2; 8 bases map to TRBD1. The length of the CDR3 is 15 residues. V lost 2 bases, J lost 7 bases, and 9 bases stayed unmatched. Germline V gene lookup returns CDR1 SGHTA and CDR2 FQGNSA. CDR3 residues: CASSLNAGGQGGYTF. CDR3 sequence (DNA): TGTGCCAGCAGCTTAAACGCCGGAGGACAGGGTGGCTACACCTTC. Full variable domain (remainder filled in from reference TRBV7-2 and TRBJ1-2): GAGVSQSPSNKVTEKGKDVELRCDPISGHTALYWYRQSLGQGLEFLIYFQGNSAPDKSGLPSDRFSAERTGGSVSTLTIQRTQQEDSAVYLCASSLNAGGQGGYTFGSGTRLTVV.

This chain joins TRBV5-4 and TRBJ2-7, with D possibly matching TRBD1 (5 bases). The CDR3 spans 14 residues. Trimming took 0 bases from V and 1 from J, leaving 8 bases between them. The germline CDR1 and CDR2 sequences are SGHNT and YYREEE (reference sequence). The CDR3 nucleotides are TGTGCCAGCAGCTTGGCCAGACAGTCCTACGAGCAGTACTTC. It is translated as CASSLARQSYEQYF. Looking up the rest from reference TRBV5-4 and TRBJ2-7 gives the full variable domain: ETGVTQSPTHLIKTRGQQVTLRCSSQSGHNTVSWYQQALGQGPQFIFQYYREEENGRGNFPPRFSGLQFPNYSSELNVNALELDDSALYLCASSLARQSYEQYFGPGTRLTVT.

This clonotype was seen a few times. This chain uses TRBV6-5 with TRBJ1-2, with 7 nucleotides matching TRBD1. The CDR3 consists of 13 residues. Germline CDR1 and CDR2: MNHEY and SVGAGI. V lost 7 bases, J lost 7 bases, and 9 bases stayed unmatched. CDR3 region: CASTYSAGGGYTF. For the CDR3, the DNA is TGTGCCAGCACCTACTCGGCAGGGGGTGGCTACACCTTC.

This clonotype was seen only a few times. The chain is built from TRBV28 and TRBJ1-6; D is ambiguous. V lost 2 bases and J 1 base, leaving 6 bases between the germline ends. CDR3 length equals 15 residues. Germline V lookup: CDR1 MDHEN, CDR2 SYDVKM. The CDR3 protein is CASSLTESYNSPLHF. In DNA, the CDR3 is TGTGCCAGCAGTTTAACCGAATCCTATAATTCACCCCTCCACTTT. The full variable domain, rest sourced from reference TRBV28 and TRBJ1-6, is DVKVTQSSRYLVKRTGEKVFLECVQDMDHENMFWYRQDPGLGLRLIYFSYDVKMKEKGDIPEGYSVSREKKERFSLILESASTNQTSMYLCASSLTESYNSPLHFGNGTRLTVT.

This clonotype was counted at least ten times. V gene TRBV11-3 combines with J gene TRBJ1-1; 7 bases line up with TRBD1. The V gene's germline CDR1 is SGHNT and CDR2 YENEEA. The CDR3 loop spans 14 amino acids. Germline trimming cut 5 bases from V and 5 bases from J; bases unmatched to any gene: 8. The CDR3 loop reads CASSRRQGLTEAFF. The CDR3 nucleotides read TGTGCCAGCAGCAGACGACAGGGCCTAACTGAAGCTTTCTTT.

This clonotype was picked up a small number of times. The chain employs TRBV5-6 and TRBJ1-2, with a possible D match to TRBD1 (5 bases). Trimming left V 6 bases short and J 4 bases short, with 10 bases between. This CDR3 comprises 12 residues. The germline gives CDR1 SGHDT, CDR2 YYEEEE. Here the CDR3 DNA reads TGTGCCAGCACACAAGGGGTCTATGGCTACACCTTC. It is translated as CASTQGVYGYTF.